The T cell receptor beta chain described here comes from a study of shared clonotypes between healthy human individuals. Study-level background: The study enrolled a couple of women and a few men aged 18 to 49.

CDR1 DFQATT and CDR2 SNEGSKA come from the germline V gene (reference sequence). The ends lost 6 bases at V and 3 bases at J; junction bases unmatched: 1. The CDR3 is 11 amino acids. The input for sorted-subset replicate PCRs was around 0.2 ug DNA, tens of thousands of T cell genomes. Data came from immunoSEQ multiplex PCR; TCRdb stores just in-frame clones and leaves some out. Here the sample spans about 2.4 million clones, 80% to 95% being singletons. For this clone: Its antigen remains unknown. Other DNA sequences in this specimen translate into the identical CDR3.

Study-wide results and limits: Donor scarcity curtailed the genetic and exposure-history diversity represented herein.

The TCR originated in a man aged 18 to 30 in good health. Some clones in this sample may be carry-over from other donors' samples. The material sequenced was naive CD4+ T cells from PBMCs. Documented subset: CD45RA+ positively selected. The rearrangement joins TRBV20-1 to TRBJ2-7; 8 bases line up with TRBD1. The CDR3, as DNA: TGCAGTGCCGGACAGGGCTACGAGCAGTACTTC. Encoded protein: CSAGQGYEQYF.